The 16 T cell receptor beta chains in this list originate from one sample, sequenced in a study of T cells expressing NK-cell markers. TCRdb re-called the 5' RACE reads and shows each CDR3 protein once, DNA omitted. In total, the table holds about 20,000 distinct CDR3 sequences. Sample: blood T cells: a sorted CD56 or NKG2C T cell subset, CD4+ or CD8+ T cells, or bulk PBMC T cells (not recorded which). Source of these receptors: a man aged 18-75 years in good health.

The rearrangement links TRBV29-1 to TRBJ1-1. Looked up from germline, CDR1 is SQVTM and CDR2 is ANQGSEA. The CDR3 extends over 13 amino acids. This CDR3 reads CSVVGQMNTEAFF.

The chain uses TRBV20-1 and TRBJ2-1; checking the TCRdb D call of TRBD2 is not possible without DNA. Germline V gives CDR1 DFQATT, CDR2 SNEGSKA (reference sequence). This CDR3 has 14 residues. CDR3: CSARDAGGLNEQFF.

V gene TRBV28 combines with J gene TRBJ2-1; the D call from TCRdb, TRBD2, cannot be confirmed without DNA. This CDR3 spans 17 amino acids. Germline CDR1 reads MDHEN; CDR2 reads SYDVKM. The CDR3 reads CASSTHRLAGSYNEQFF.

This chain uses TRBV4-3 with TRBJ2-2; without DNA, the TCRdb call of TRBD2 cannot be checked. CDR3 length: 19 residues. Germline CDR1 reads LGHNA; CDR2 reads YSLEER. This CDR3 is CASSQDWASGGARTGELFF.

CDR3: CASSRDPGLGEETQYF. The J gene is TRBJ2-5, the V gene TRBV7-2; with no DNA, the TCRdb D assignment of TRBD1 cannot be verified. The germline gives CDR1 SGHTA, CDR2 FQGNSA. This CDR3 has 16 residues.

The chain joins TRBV6-1 to TRBJ2-1; TCRdb outputs TRBD1, but without DNA this stays unchecked. This CDR3 is built from 16 residues. Germline loops: CDR1 MNHNS, CDR2 SASEGT. The CDR3 sequence: CASVPDPGWNYNEQFF.

The chain is built from TRBV5-6 and TRBJ2-5; TCRdb's D gene call, TRBD2, goes unchecked for lack of DNA. Germline CDR1 reads SGHDT; CDR2 reads YYEEEE. This CDR3 is built from 14 residues. CDR3 sequence: CASSLAAGGETQYF.

The chain employs TRBV11-2 and TRBJ2-1; the TRBD1 assignment by TCRdb is unverifiable without DNA. Looked up from germline, CDR1 is SGHAT and CDR2 is FQNNGV. There are 16 residues in the CDR3. The CDR3 sequence is CASSFRRQGAFNEQFF.

The chain combines TRBV20-1 with TRBJ2-7; with no DNA, the TCRdb D assignment of TRBD1 cannot be verified. CDR1 is DFQATT and CDR2 is SNEGSKA in the germline V gene (reference sequence). This CDR3 has 11 amino acids. Here the CDR3 reads CSAHPGYEQYF.

The J gene is TRBJ2-1, the V gene TRBV4-3; the D call of TRBD1 rests on TCRdb alone, since no DNA is present to check it. CDR3 length equals 15 residues. Germline CDR1 is LGHNA and CDR2 is YSLEER. The CDR3 spells CASSQEGDRYNEQFF.

The CDR3 sequence is CASSLSHRGTEAFF. V usage is TRBV27 and J usage is TRBJ1-1; the TCRdb D gene call, TRBD1, has no DNA to confirm it. Germline V lookup: CDR1 MNHEY, CDR2 SMNVEV (reference sequence). The length of the CDR3 is 14 residues.

The chain recombines TRBV7-2 with TRBJ2-7; there is no DNA to check the TCRdb D call of TRBD1. This CDR3 is built from 15 residues. Germline assignment: CDR1 SGHTA and CDR2 FQGNSA. This chain's CDR3 is CASSLAGTESWEQYF.

J is TRBJ1-2 and V is TRBV28. The CDR3 is made up of 12 amino acids. The germline gives CDR1 MDHEN, CDR2 SYDVKM. The CDR3 loop is CASSLGSYGYTF.

CDR3 amino acids: CASSLGLGPETQYF. The J gene is TRBJ2-5, the V gene TRBV7-2; TCRdb indicates TRBD1, and absent DNA this call remains unverified. This CDR3 is built from 14 residues. Germline V CDR1 and CDR2: SGHTA, FQGNSA.

The chain joins TRBV5-5 to TRBJ2-2; TCRdb returns TRBD2, unconfirmable since there is no DNA. The CDR3 has 16 residues. Germline assignment: CDR1 SGHKS and CDR2 YYEKEE (reference sequence). CDR3 amino acids: CASSFEGLPNTGELFF.

The V call is TRBV6-1, the J call TRBJ2-6; the D call from TCRdb, TRBD1, cannot be confirmed without DNA. The CDR3 totals 17 residues. Per germline, CDR1 MNHNS and CDR2 SASEGT. The CDR3 region is CASIPGQVPSGANVLTF.